Here is one T cell receptor (beta chain) with its context. The V end lost 1 base, the J end lost 4 bases, and 15 bases lay between the germline ends. Per germline, CDR1 SGHNT and CDR2 YYREEE (reference sequence). The length of the CDR3 is 16 residues. The data are from a study of blood T cell repertoires in COVID-19. About the research overall: The United States, Italy and Spain provided the acute and convalescent COVID-19 samples. PBMCs, B-cell-depleted T cells, or T cells provided the cDNA or gDNA that made up the material.

Only in-frame clones appear in the TCRdb table, and some are missing; sequencing was by immunoSEQ multiplex PCR. Of roughly 150,000 clones listed, around 89% are singletons. This chain joins TRBV5-4 and TRBJ1-3; no definite D call. This clonotype was sampled from a man in his forties or fifties who had recovered from COVID-19. Input material: peripheral blood. The chain's CDR3 is CASSLNRGLSGNTIYF. CDR3 bases: TGTGCCAGCAGCTTGAACCGCGGCCTCTCCGGAAACACCATATATTTT.